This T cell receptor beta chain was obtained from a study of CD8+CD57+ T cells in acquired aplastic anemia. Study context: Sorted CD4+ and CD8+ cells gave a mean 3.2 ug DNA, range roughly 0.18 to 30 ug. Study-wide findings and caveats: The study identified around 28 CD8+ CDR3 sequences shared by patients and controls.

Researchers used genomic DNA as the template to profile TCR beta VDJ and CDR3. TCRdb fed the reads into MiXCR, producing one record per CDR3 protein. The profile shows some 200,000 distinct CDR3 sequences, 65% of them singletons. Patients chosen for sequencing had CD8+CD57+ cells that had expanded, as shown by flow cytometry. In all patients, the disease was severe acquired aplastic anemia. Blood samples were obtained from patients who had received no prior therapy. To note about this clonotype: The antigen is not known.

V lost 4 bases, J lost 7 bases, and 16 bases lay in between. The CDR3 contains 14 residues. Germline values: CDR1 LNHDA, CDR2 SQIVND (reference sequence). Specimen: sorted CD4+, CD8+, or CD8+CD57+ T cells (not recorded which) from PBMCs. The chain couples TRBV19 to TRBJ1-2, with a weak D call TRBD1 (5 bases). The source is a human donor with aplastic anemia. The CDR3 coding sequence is TGTGCCAGTAGTAGGGCCAGGGCCCTTGGTGGCTACACCTTC. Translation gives CASSRARALGGYTF.